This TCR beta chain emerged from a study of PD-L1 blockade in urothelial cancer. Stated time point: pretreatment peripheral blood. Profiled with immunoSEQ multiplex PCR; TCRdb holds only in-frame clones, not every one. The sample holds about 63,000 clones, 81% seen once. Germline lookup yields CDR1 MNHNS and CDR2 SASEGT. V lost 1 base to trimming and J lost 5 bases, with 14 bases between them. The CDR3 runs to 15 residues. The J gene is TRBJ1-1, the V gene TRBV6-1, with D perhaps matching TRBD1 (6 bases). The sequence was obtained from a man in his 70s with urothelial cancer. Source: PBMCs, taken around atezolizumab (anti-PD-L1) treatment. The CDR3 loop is CASSEGRGLGTEAFF. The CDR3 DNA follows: TGTGCCAGCAGTGAAGGGCGGGGGCTGGGGACTGAAGCTTTCTTT.